A selection of T cell receptor beta chains follows, all from one sample in a study of blood T cell repertoires in COVID-19. Assay: immunoSEQ multiplex PCR; the TCRdb copy retains only in-frame clones and omits some. The sample includes fewer than 450,000 clones, 88% of them seen just once. Sequenced: peripheral blood. All receptors derive from a woman aged 45-65 years with COVID-19, enrolled during active disease. Both conserved end residues are part of each CDR3. D genes are given only for firm matches. Some rows mark clone size as missing; the rest say once, few, many or name a class of expanded clone.

D gene	clone size	V gene	J gene	CDR3 DNA	CDR3 protein
-	-	TRBV4-1	TRBJ2-4	TGCGCCAGCAGCCAAGTAACAGGGAGGGTCATTCAGTACTTC	CASSQVTGRVIQYF
-	-	TRBV19	TRBJ2-3	TGTGCCAGTACCCGAAAGCGGGGCACAGATACGCAGTATTTT	CASTRKRGTDTQYF
-	-	TRBV7-8	TRBJ1-2	TGTGCCAGCAGCTTAGTTCTCCAGGGATGGGGTTCGGACTATGGCTACACCTTC	CASSLVLQGWGSDYGYTF
-	-	TRBV9	TRBJ2-1	TGTGCCAGCAGCGTCGACAGGAGTGAGCAGTTCTTC	CASSVDRSEQFF
TRBD2	-	TRBV4-1	TRBJ2-1	TGCGCCAGCAGCCAAGCGGCTAGCGGGGACGGGAGGTCCTACAATGAGCAGTTCTTC	CASSQAASGDGRSYNEQFF
TRBD1	-	TRBV2	TRBJ1-6	TGTGCCAGCAGCCAGACAGGGAGCTCCTATAATTCACCCCTCCACTTT	CASSQTGSSYNSPLHF
TRBD2	-	TRBV12-3/TRBV12-4	TRBJ2-7	TGTGCCAGCACCTGGGGGGGTCGGGACGAGCAGTACTTC	CASTWGGRDEQYF
TRBD1	-	TRBV24-1	TRBJ2-1	TGTGCCACCTTGGACAGGGGCAATGAGCAGTTCTTC	CATLDRGNEQFF
-	-	TRBV2	TRBJ2-2	TGTGCCAGCAGTGAAACCGGCACCGGGGAGCTGTTTTTT	CASSETGTGELFF
-	-	TRBV11-2	TRBJ2-3	TGTGCCAGCAGCATGGAGGGACGGGATACGGATACGCAGTATTTT	CASSMEGRDTDTQYF
-	-	TRBV3-1/TRBV3-2	TRBJ1-5	TGTGCCAGCAGCCAAACGAGAGGTGATCAGCCCCAGCATTTT	CASSQTRGDQPQHF
TRBD1	-	TRBV6-6	TRBJ1-2	TGTGCCAGCAGTTACTCTGATGAAAGGGGGCGAGATGGCTACACCTTC	CASSYSDERGRDGYTF
TRBD1	few	TRBV2	TRBJ1-2	TGTGCCACCACTCCGGACAGGAGGAGCTACACCTTC	CATTPDRRSYTF
TRBD1	-	TRBV4-2	TRBJ2-2	TGTGCCAGCAGCCAAGCGCGACAGGGTGCCGGGGAGCTGTTTTTT	CASSQARQGAGELFF
TRBD2	-	TRBV11-2	TRBJ2-5	TGTGCCAGCAGCTGGCCGGGACTAGCGTACCAAGAGACCCAGTACTTC	CASSWPGLAYQETQYF
-	-	TRBV6-5	TRBJ2-2	TGTGCCAGCACCGAAGGGGGTCTCGGCACCGGGGAGCTGTTTTTT	CASTEGGLGTGELFF
-	-	TRBV2	TRBJ2-3	TGTGCCAGCAGCGTAGAGCTAGTCACAGATACGCAGTATTTT	CASSVELVTDTQYF
-	-	TRBV5-5	TRBJ2-1	TGTGCCAGCAGCCCACAAGCCCCGGGTGAGCAGTTCTTC	CASSPQAPGEQFF
-	-	TRBV6-5	TRBJ2-1	TGTGCCACAACCTTTGACAGTGGATCCTACAATGAGCAGTTCTTC	CATTFDSGSYNEQFF
-	-	TRBV6-5	TRBJ2-3	TGTGCCAGCAGTACGCGACGGGACACAGATACGCAGTATTTT	CASSTRRDTDTQYF
TRBD2	-	TRBV27	TRBJ2-1	TGTGCCAGCAGTCCCCCTCCGGGACTAGCGGGGGGGCATGAGCAGTTCTTC	CASSPPPGLAGGHEQFF
-	-	TRBV12-5	TRBJ2-1	TGTGCTAGTGGTTTGAGGGTGTGGGGCAGCTCCTACAATGAGCAGTTCTTC	CASGLRVWGSSYNEQFF
-	-	TRBV6-5	TRBJ2-6	TGTGCCAGCAGCAGCTCTGGGGCCAACGTCCTGACTTTC	CASSSSGANVLTF
-	-	TRBV2	TRBJ1-1	TGTGCCAGCAGTGTTGCAGAGAACACTGAAGCTTTCTTT	CASSVAENTEAFF
TRBD1	-	TRBV30	TRBJ1-5	TGTGCCTGGAGTGGGGGACAGGGATATCAGCCCCAGCATTTT	CAWSGGQGYQPQHF
-	-	TRBV18	TRBJ2-7	TGTGCCAGCTCACCACTTTCCAGGGCTGGCGAGCAGTACTTC	CASSPLSRAGEQYF
TRBD2	once	TRBV10-3	TRBJ2-1	TGTGCCATCAGTGATCCCGGGGGGGATGAGCAGTTCTTC	CAISDPGGDEQFF
-	once	TRBV30	TRBJ2-2	TGTGCCTGGAGGACACCGAACACCGGGGAGCTGTTTTTT	CAWRTPNTGELFF
-	-	TRBV28	TRBJ1-1	TGTGCCACCACTCGTGGGGGGGCTGGCACTGAAGCTTTCTTT	CATTRGGAGTEAFF
-	-	TRBV5-5	TRBJ2-7	TGTGCCAGCAGCCAGGCGGGGGCCGTGGAGCAGTACTTC	CASSQAGAVEQYF
TRBD2	once	TRBV5-1	TRBJ2-7	TGCGCCAGCAGCACCCGCGGGGGCTCCTACGAGCAGTACTTC	CASSTRGGSYEQYF
TRBD1	-	TRBV7-9	TRBJ2-7	TGTGCCAGCAGCTTAGAAAGGGGACAGGAATACGAGCAGTACTTC	CASSLERGQEYEQYF
TRBD2	-	TRBV5-1	TRBJ2-7	TGCGCCAGCAGCTTGCTGACTAGCGGGGGCCTAAGCTCCTACGAGCAGTACTTC	CASSLLTSGGLSSYEQYF
-	once	TRBV30	TRBJ1-4	TGTGCCTGGACTAGGGGTAATGAAAAACTGTTTTTT	CAWTRGNEKLFF
TRBD1	-	TRBV27	TRBJ1-1	TGTGCCAGCAGTTTAGGGACAGGGGGGAAGGGGGAAGCTTTCTTT	CASSLGTGGKGEAFF
TRBD1	-	TRBV3-1/TRBV3-2	TRBJ2-5	TGTGCCAGCAGCCAAGCGGGACAGGGGGCTGGGGAGACCCAGTACTTC	CASSQAGQGAGETQYF
-	-	TRBV28	TRBJ1-5	TGTGCCAGCAGTTCCCCTCCAGGGCCCCGCTTATCTAGAGAAAATCAGCCCCAGCATTTT	CASSSPPGPRLSRENQPQHF
-	-	TRBV30	TRBJ1-1	TGTGCCTGGAGTTACGGGGGAAGGACTGAAGCTTTCTTT	CAWSYGGRTEAFF
TRBD1	-	TRBV5-1	TRBJ1-1	TGCGCCAGCACCTTATCCCCGACAGGGGAGGCTTCGCGCACTGAAGCTTTCTTT	CASTLSPTGEASRTEAFF
TRBD1	-	TRBV19	TRBJ1-2	TGTGCCACCCAGGACAGGGCGCGAGGCTATGGCTACACCTTC	CATQDRARGYGYTF
TRBD1	-	TRBV19	TRBJ1-1	TGTGCCAGTAGTATGCAGGGGGCTCCGAACACTGAAGCTTTCTTT	CASSMQGAPNTEAFF
TRBD1	-	TRBV10-3	TRBJ2-2	TGTGCCATCAGTTTCACCGGGACAGGGGATCCCGGGGAGCTGTTTTTT	CAISFTGTGDPGELFF
-	-	TRBV12-5	TRBJ2-3	TGTGCTAGTGCCCCCCGGGGGAGCACAGATACGCAGTATTTT	CASAPRGSTDTQYF
TRBD2	-	TRBV14	TRBJ2-5	TGTGCCAGCAGCCAAGAATCTACTAGCGGGGAAAGTAGGGAGACCCAGTACTTC	CASSQESTSGESRETQYF
-	-	TRBV30	TRBJ1-1	TGTGCCTGGAGTAGACAGGCTGAAGCTTTCTTT	CAWSRQAEAFF
-	-	TRBV24-1	TRBJ2-1	TGTGCCACCAGTGACTTATACAATGAGCAGTTCTTC	CATSDLYNEQFF
TRBD2	-	TRBV5-4	TRBJ2-1	TGTGCCAGCAGCCGAGATAGCGGGGGTTACAATGAGCAGTTCTTC	CASSRDSGGYNEQFF
-	-	TRBV9	TRBJ2-2	TGTGCCAGCAGCGTAGTTAGGGGCGGGGAGCTGTTTTTT	CASSVVRGGELFF
TRBD1	-	TRBV10-3	TRBJ2-7	TGTGCCATCAGTGAGAGGACAGGCCCGTCCTACGAGCAGTACTTC	CAISERTGPSYEQYF
TRBD2	-	TRBV3-1/TRBV3-2	TRBJ2-7	TGTGCCAGCAGCCAAGGGACTAGCGGGGCCATCTCCTACGAGCAGTACTTC	CASSQGTSGAISYEQYF